The rows below give T cell receptor beta chains drawn from one sample of a study of T cell responses to AZD1222 COVID-19 vaccine. Generated by immunoSEQ multiplex PCR, the TCRdb table keeps only in-frame clones and is missing some. Here the sample spans 77,000 or so clones, 91% being singletons. The material sequenced was peripheral blood, taken 28 days after the second AZD1222 dose. These TCRs come from an adult who received the AZD1222 COVID-19 vaccine. The CDR3 runs from the conserved cysteine through the conserved F or W. The D gene is left open where the match is weak. Clone size is given for some rows only: seen once, a few or many times, or a class if the clone is expanded.

TRBJ1-1 NA TRBV7-9 TRBD1 CASSTQGQGNTEAFF TGTGCCAGCAGCACACAGGGGCAGGGGAACACTGAAGCTTTCTTT
TRBJ2-1 NA TRBV2 TRBD2 CASSERAGASYNEQFF TGTGCCAGCAGTGAACGGGCGGGAGCGTCCTACAATGAGCAGTTCTTC
TRBJ2-1 NA TRBV15 NA CATSRGGREQFF TGTGCCACCAGCAGAGGAGGGCGGGAGCAGTTCTTC
TRBJ2-3 NA TRBV28 TRBD1 CASRPQGRRDTQYF TGTGCCAGCAGGCCACAGGGGAGACGAGATACGCAGTATTTT
TRBJ2-2 once TRBV21-1 NA CASSKARTRPYEANTGELFF TGTGCCAGCAGCAAAGCGCGGACTAGACCCTACGAAGCGAACACCGGGGAGCTGTTTTTT
TRBJ2-2 NA TRBV4-1 NA CASRQPTSAEHTGELFF TGCGCCAGCAGACAGCCCACCTCAGCGGAGCACACCGGGGAGCTGTTTTTT
TRBJ2-7 NA TRBV5-6 TRBD1 CASSLLTGGAYEQYF TGTGCCAGCAGCCTCTTGACAGGGGGCGCCTACGAGCAGTACTTC
TRBJ1-2 NA TRBV18 NA CASSPGGSLYNYGYTF TGTGCCAGCTCACCAGGGGGCTCCCTTTACAACTATGGCTACACCTTC
TRBJ1-1 NA TRBV19 TRBD1 CASQSGQGDTEAFF TGTGCCAGCCAGTCCGGACAGGGAGACACTGAAGCTTTCTTT
TRBJ1-2 NA TRBV27 NA CASSLWGRGGYTF TGTGCCAGCAGTTTATGGGGCAGAGGCGGCTACACCTTC
TRBJ2-5 NA TRBV29-1 NA CSGGEETQYF TGCAGCGGGGGGGAAGAGACCCAGTACTTC
TRBJ2-1 NA TRBV19 NA CASSAQVEEQFF TGTGCCAGTAGCGCTCAGGTAGAGGAGCAGTTCTTC
TRBJ2-4 NA TRBV4-2 TRBD2 CASSLGLADIQYF TGTGCCAGCAGCCTCGGACTAGCGGACATTCAGTACTTC
TRBJ2-3 NA TRBV5-1 TRBD1 CASRPLGQGNTDTQYF TGCGCCAGCAGGCCTCTCGGACAGGGCAACACAGATACGCAGTATTTT
TRBJ2-6 NA TRBV7-2 NA CASSISPSGANVLTF TGTGCCAGCAGCATTTCCCCTTCTGGGGCCAACGTCCTGACTTTC
TRBJ1-3 NA TRBV3-1/TRBV3-2 TRBD1 CASREDRAGNTIYF TGTGCCAGCAGAGAAGACAGGGCTGGAAACACCATATATTTT
TRBJ2-2 NA TRBV7-2 NA CASSPVTGRGGELFF TGTGCCAGCAGCCCGGTGACAGGACGTGGCGGGGAGCTGTTTTTT
TRBJ2-7 NA TRBV6-5 NA CASSYWGGEQYF TGTGCCAGCAGTTACTGGGGTGGGGAGCAGTACTTC
TRBJ2-7 NA TRBV29-1 NA CSVRSSYEQYF TGCAGCGTTAGGAGCTCCTACGAGCAGTACTTC
TRBJ2-1 NA TRBV7-2 NA CASSYRTGQNNEQFF TGTGCCAGCAGCTACCGGACCGGACAGAACAATGAGCAGTTCTTC
TRBJ2-3 NA TRBV12-3/TRBV12-4 NA CASSLGSTDTQYF TGTGCCAGCAGTTTGGGGAGCACAGATACGCAGTATTTT
TRBJ2-4 NA TRBV7-3 NA CASSLNGEAKNIQYF TGTGCCAGCAGCTTAAATGGGGAAGCCAAAAACATTCAGTACTTC
TRBJ1-1 few TRBV3-1/TRBV3-2 NA CASSQEYGAVEAFF TGTGCCAGCAGCCAAGAGTACGGTGCGGTTGAAGCTTTCTTT
TRBJ2-2 NA TRBV27 NA CASSFLRTGRAGELFF TGTGCCAGCAGTTTCCTCCGGACAGGGAGGGCCGGGGAGCTGTTTTTT
TRBJ2-7 NA TRBV29-1 NA CSSRTTKNEQYF TGCAGCTCACGGACTACGAAGAACGAGCAGTACTTC
TRBJ2-2 NA TRBV11-2 NA CASTRTGELFF TGTGCCAGCACCCGAACCGGGGAGCTGTTTTTT
TRBJ1-5 NA TRBV19 NA CASSFLQGRQGNQPQHF TGTGCCAGTAGTTTCTTACAGGGCCGTCAGGGCAATCAGCCCCAGCATTTT
TRBJ2-1 NA TRBV20-1 NA CSASPGSGHNEQFF TGCAGTGCTAGTCCCGGGAGTGGGCACAATGAGCAGTTCTTC
TRBJ2-7 NA TRBV12-3/TRBV12-4 NA CASSQSAEQYF TGTGCCAGCAGTCAATCGGCTGAGCAGTACTTC
TRBJ1-4 NA TRBV30 NA CAWRRETSNEKLFF TGTGCCTGGAGGAGGGAGACCTCTAATGAAAAACTGTTTTTT
TRBJ2-2 once TRBV7-3 NA CASSLGQANTGELFF TGTGCCAGCAGCTTAGGACAAGCGAACACCGGGGAGCTGTTTTTT
TRBJ1-1 NA TRBV5-5 NA CASSLQGNTEAFF TGTGCCAGCAGCTTACAGGGGAACACTGAAGCTTTCTTT
TRBJ1-5 NA TRBV6-5 NA CASSYSQGANQPQHF TGTGCCAGCAGTTACTCACAAGGGGCGAATCAGCCCCAGCATTTT
TRBJ2-5 NA TRBV5-4 TRBD1 CASSPSLGQDEETQYF TGTGCCAGCAGCCCTTCCCTGGGACAGGACGAAGAGACCCAGTACTTC
TRBJ1-4 NA TRBV5-4 TRBD1 CASSLRGRGRNNEKLFF TGTGCCAGCAGCTTAAGGGGCAGGGGGCGTAATAATGAAAAACTGTTTTTT
TRBJ1-5 NA TRBV27 NA CASRFIQGGQPQHF TGTGCCAGCAGATTCATACAGGGAGGTCAGCCCCAGCATTTT
TRBJ1-4 NA TRBV24-1 NA CATSDLELVKHPLLGEKLFF TGTGCCACCAGTGATTTGGAACTGGTGAAACATCCGCTGTTGGGTGAAAAACTGTTTTTT
TRBJ2-1 NA TRBV7-3 NA CASSLGWEGEQFF TGTGCCAGCAGCTTAGGCTGGGAAGGGGAGCAGTTCTTC
TRBJ2-7 NA TRBV2 TRBD1 CASRISTGALEQYF TGTGCCAGCAGAATATCGACAGGGGCCCTCGAGCAGTACTTC
TRBJ1-2 once TRBV5-4 TRBD1 CASSLSPTGAYGYTF TGTGCCAGCAGCTTGAGCCCGACAGGGGCCTATGGCTACACCTTC
TRBJ1-1 NA TRBV19 NA CASSIVWGQVTEAFF TGTGCCAGTAGTATAGTCTGGGGGCAAGTCACTGAAGCTTTCTTT
TRBJ1-2 few TRBV7-2 NA CASSFLGLNGYTF TGTGCCAGCAGCTTCTTGGGGCTAAATGGCTACACCTTC
TRBJ1-2 NA TRBV6-2/TRBV6-3 NA CASSTGSRGYTF TGTGCCAGCAGTACAGGGTCGCGGGGCTACACCTTC
TRBJ2-1 NA TRBV6-5 TRBD2 CASRQAGSSYNEQFF TGTGCCAGCAGGCAAGCGGGGAGCTCCTACAATGAGCAGTTCTTC
TRBJ1-5 few TRBV28 NA CASSPGDQPQHF TGTGCCAGCAGTCCCGGCGATCAGCCCCAGCATTTT
TRBJ1-2 NA TRBV19 NA CASSMEVNYGYTF TGTGCCAGTAGTATGGAGGTTAACTATGGCTACACCTTC
TRBJ2-3 NA TRBV7-3 TRBD1 CASSLGTATDTQYF TGTGCCAGCAGCCTCGGGACAGCCACAGATACGCAGTATTTT
TRBJ1-2 few TRBV9 NA CASSANWGADGYTF TGTGCCAGCAGTGCCAACTGGGGCGCGGATGGCTACACCTTC
TRBJ1-1 NA TRBV5-4 NA CASSSKGESLNTEAFF TGTGCCAGCAGCTCCAAAGGGGAGAGCTTGAACACTGAAGCTTTCTTT
TRBJ2-3 NA TRBV27 TRBD2 CASSPRTSGSRDTQYF TGTGCCAGCAGTCCCCGGACTAGCGGGAGTAGGGATACGCAGTATTTT
TRBJ2-1 once TRBV4-3 TRBD2 CASSQDRAGGAEQFF TGCGCCAGCAGCCAAGATAGGGCGGGAGGAGCTGAGCAGTTCTTC
TRBJ2-1 NA TRBV30 NA CAWTGVRYEQFF TGTGCCTGGACAGGGGTGCGGTATGAGCAGTTCTTC
TRBJ1-4 NA TRBV28 NA CASSSSRPGAREKLFF TGTGCCAGCAGTTCCTCTCGCCCGGGGGCGCGTGAAAAACTGTTTTTT
TRBJ2-5 NA TRBV2 NA CASSQGRRQETQYF TGTGCCAGCAGCCAGGGGAGGCGGCAAGAGACCCAGTACTTC
TRBJ2-2 NA TRBV9 TRBD2 CASSPRRLRLAGVTAGELFF TGTGCCAGCAGCCCCCGCCGGCTTCGGCTAGCGGGAGTTACCGCCGGGGAGCTGTTTTTT
TRBJ2-1 NA TRBV29-1 NA CSVEEGTSWNEQFF TGCAGCGTTGAAGAGGGAACTAGCTGGAATGAGCAGTTCTTC
TRBJ1-1 NA TRBV5-4 TRBD1 CASSLDRGRGSTEAFF TGTGCCAGCAGCTTGGACAGGGGGCGGGGAAGTACTGAAGCTTTCTTT
TRBJ2-2 NA TRBV6-6 TRBD1 CASSQRPPTGPANTGELFF TGTGCCAGCAGTCAGAGACCTCCGACAGGGCCGGCGAACACCGGGGAGCTGTTTTTT
TRBJ1-1 once TRBV19 NA CASSEGVGEAFF TGTGCCAGTAGTGAGGGGGTTGGTGAAGCTTTCTTT
TRBJ2-5 NA TRBV18 NA CASSPQPSEGQTQYF TGTGCCAGCTCACCACAGCCTAGCGAGGGCCAGACCCAGTACTTC